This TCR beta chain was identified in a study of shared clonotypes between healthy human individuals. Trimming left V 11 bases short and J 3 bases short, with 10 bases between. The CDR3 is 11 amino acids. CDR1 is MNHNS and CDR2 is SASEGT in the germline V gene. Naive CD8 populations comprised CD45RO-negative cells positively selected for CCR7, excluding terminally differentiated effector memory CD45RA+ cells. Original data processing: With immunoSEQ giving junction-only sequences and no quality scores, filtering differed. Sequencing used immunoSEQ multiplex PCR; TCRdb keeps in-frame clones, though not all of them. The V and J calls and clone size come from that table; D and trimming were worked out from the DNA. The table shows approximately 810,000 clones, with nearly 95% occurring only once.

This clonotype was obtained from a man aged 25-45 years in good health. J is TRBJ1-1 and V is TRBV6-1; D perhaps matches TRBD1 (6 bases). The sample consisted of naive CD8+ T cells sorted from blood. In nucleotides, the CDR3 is TGTGCCGGGGGCGGCTACACTGAAGCTTTCTTT. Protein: CAGGGYTEAFF.